These 3 T cell receptor beta chains were sequenced from one sample in a study of blood T cell repertoires in COVID-19. Libraries were prepared by immunoSEQ multiplex PCR; TCRdb keeps only in-frame clonotypes and omits some of them. The sample has more than 20,000 clones; roughly 90% are singletons. Sequences were obtained from peripheral blood. These receptors all stem from a human donor in a cohort sampled during active COVID-19.

The rearrangement uses TRBV4-2 and TRBJ1-2; no firm D call. This CDR3 is built from 14 residues. Trimming stripped 0 bases from V and 3 bases from J, with 8 bases between. Looked up from germline, CDR1 is LGHNA and CDR2 is YNFKEQ. The CDR3 loop reads CASSQELRDYGYTF. As DNA, the CDR3 is TGTGCCAGCAGCCAAGAGTTGAGGGACTATGGCTACACCTTC.

This clone was detected only once. The chain links TRBV28 to TRBJ1-1, with D tentatively TRBD1 (6 bases). With 8 bases removed from V and 2 bases from J, the gap between germline ends came to 12 bases. The CDR3 contains 13 residues. The germline gives CDR1 MDHEN, CDR2 SYDVKM. CDR3 coding DNA: TGTGCCAGCTGGGACACCCTAAACACTGAAGCTTTCTTT. This gives the protein CASWDTLNTEAFF. The whole variable domain, filled in from reference TRBV28 and TRBJ1-1, reads DVKVTQSSRYLVKRTGEKVFLECVQDMDHENMFWYRQDPGLGLRLIYFSYDVKMKEKGDIPEGYSVSREKKERFSLILESASTNQTSMYLCASWDTLNTEAFFGQGTRLTVV.

The gene calls are TRBV11-2 and TRBJ1-1, with TRBD1 matching over 8 bases. Germline CDR1 is SGHAT and CDR2 is FQNNGV. Trimming removed 5 bases from V and 5 bases from J; junction bases left unmatched: 7. CDR3 length: 14 residues. The CDR3 here is CASSVQGVGTEAFF. DNA of the CDR3: TGTGCCAGCAGCGTACAGGGGGTGGGGACTGAAGCTTTCTTT. The full variable domain, rest sourced from reference TRBV11-2 and TRBJ1-1, is EAGVAQSPRYKIIEKRQSVAFWCNPISGHATLYWYQQILGQGPKLLIQFQNNGVVDDSQLPKDRFSAERLKGVDSTLKIQPAKLEDSAVYLCASSVQGVGTEAFFGQGTRLTVV.